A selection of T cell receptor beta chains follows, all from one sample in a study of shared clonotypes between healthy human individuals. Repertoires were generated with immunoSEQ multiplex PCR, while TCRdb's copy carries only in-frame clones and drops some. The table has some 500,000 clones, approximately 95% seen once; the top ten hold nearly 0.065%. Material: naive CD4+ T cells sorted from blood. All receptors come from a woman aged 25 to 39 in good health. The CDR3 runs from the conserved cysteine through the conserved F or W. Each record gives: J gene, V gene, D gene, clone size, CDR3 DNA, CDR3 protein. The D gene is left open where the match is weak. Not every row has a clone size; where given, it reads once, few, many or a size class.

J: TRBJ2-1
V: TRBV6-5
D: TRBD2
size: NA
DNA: TGTGCCAGCAGTTTAGCGGGCTCCCCGGAGCAGTTCTTC
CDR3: CASSLAGSPEQFF

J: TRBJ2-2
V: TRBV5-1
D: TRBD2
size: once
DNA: TGCGCCAGCAGCTCAGGACTAGTGGTTTCCGGGGAGCTGTTTTTT
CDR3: CASSSGLVVSGELFF

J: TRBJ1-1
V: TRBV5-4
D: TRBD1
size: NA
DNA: TGTGCCAGCAGCCCCCCTGGACAGGGGGCTTACACTGAAGCTTTCTTT
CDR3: CASSPPGQGAYTEAFF

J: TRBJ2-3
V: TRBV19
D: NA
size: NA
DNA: TGTGCCAGTAGCACCCCACGGGGCGCACGGACGCAGTATTTT
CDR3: CASSTPRGARTQYF

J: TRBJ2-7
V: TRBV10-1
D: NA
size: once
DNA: TGCGCCAGCAGTGAGTCCTCGGATATCTCCTACGAGCAGTACTTC
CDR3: CASSESSDISYEQYF

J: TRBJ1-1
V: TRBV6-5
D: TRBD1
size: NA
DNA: TGTGCCAGCAGTTACGCTCAGGGGGGCGAGGCTTTCTTT
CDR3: CASSYAQGGEAFF

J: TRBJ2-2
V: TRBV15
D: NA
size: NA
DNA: TGTGCCACCAGCAGAGGAGTAGGGGGGTACACCGGGGAGCTGTTTTTT
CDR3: CATSRGVGGYTGELFF

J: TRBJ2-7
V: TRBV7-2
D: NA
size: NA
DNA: TGTGCCAGCAGCTGGACTCCTAAGAGCTCCTACGAGCAGTACTTC
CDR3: CASSWTPKSSYEQYF

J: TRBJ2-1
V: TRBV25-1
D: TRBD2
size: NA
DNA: TGTGCCAGCAGTGACCCCTCCTCGGGACTAGGAGTCTTAGAGCAGTTCTTC
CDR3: CASSDPSSGLGVLEQFF

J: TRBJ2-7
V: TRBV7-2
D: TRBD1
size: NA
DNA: TGTGCCAGCAGCTCAAGTCCGGGACAGACATACGAGCAGTACTTC
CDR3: CASSSSPGQTYEQYF

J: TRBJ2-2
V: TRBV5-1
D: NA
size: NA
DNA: TGCGCCAGCAGCTTGGAAGGTTCTGCGAACACCGGGGAGCTGTTTTTT
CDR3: CASSLEGSANTGELFF

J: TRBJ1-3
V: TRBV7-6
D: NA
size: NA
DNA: TGTGCCAGCAGCTTAGGGGCGCTCATCTCTGGAAACACCATATATTTT
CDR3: CASSLGALISGNTIYF

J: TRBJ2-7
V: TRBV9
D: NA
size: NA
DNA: TGTGCCAGCAGCGTTGGGACTGCTAACGGGCGGGTCCCCTACGAGCAGTACTTC
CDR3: CASSVGTANGRVPYEQYF

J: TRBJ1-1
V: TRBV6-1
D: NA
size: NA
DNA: TGTGCCAGCAGTGTAGCGTTGTCCCCACTTGCTGAAGCTTTCTTT
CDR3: CASSVALSPLAEAFF

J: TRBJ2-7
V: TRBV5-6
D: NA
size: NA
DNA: TGTGCCAGCAGCCCTACAGCCTTCTCCTACGAGCAGTACTTC
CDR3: CASSPTAFSYEQYF

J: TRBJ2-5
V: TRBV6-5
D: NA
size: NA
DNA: TGTGCCAGCAGCTCAAATACAGGGACCGAGACCCAGTACTTC
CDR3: CASSSNTGTETQYF

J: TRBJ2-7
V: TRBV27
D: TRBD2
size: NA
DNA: TGTGCCAGCAGCTTAAGGACTAGCGGGTCCTACGAGCAGTACTTC
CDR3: CASSLRTSGSYEQYF

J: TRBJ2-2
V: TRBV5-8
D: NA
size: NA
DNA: TGTGCCAGCAGCTTGGCCAGGATCGGGGAGCTGTTTTTT
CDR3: CASSLARIGELFF

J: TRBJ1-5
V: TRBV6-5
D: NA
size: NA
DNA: TGTGCCAGTTCGCGGGGGGCCCATCAGCCCCAGCATTTT
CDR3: CASSRGAHQPQHF

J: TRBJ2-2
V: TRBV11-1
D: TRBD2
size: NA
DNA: TGTGCCAGCAGCTTGTTGGCGACTAGCGGGAGTTTGGGGGAGCTGTTTTTT
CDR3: CASSLLATSGSLGELFF

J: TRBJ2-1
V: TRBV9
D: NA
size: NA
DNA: TGTGCCAGCAACAGGTTGGGCGGTCTCAACAATGAGCAGTTCTTC
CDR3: CASNRLGGLNNEQFF

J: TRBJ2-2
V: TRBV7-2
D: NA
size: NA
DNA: TGTGCCAGCAGCTTGGACTTTGGGGTCGGGGAGCTGTTTTTT
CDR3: CASSLDFGVGELFF

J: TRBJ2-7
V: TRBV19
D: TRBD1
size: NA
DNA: TGTGCCAGTAGTATCGTCCCCGGGCAGGGGGACGACGAGCAGTACTTC
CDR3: CASSIVPGQGDDEQYF

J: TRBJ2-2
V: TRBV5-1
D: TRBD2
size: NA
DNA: TGCGCCAGCAGCTTTAGCGGGAGGGCCGGCACCGGGGAGCTGTTTTTT
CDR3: CASSFSGRAGTGELFF

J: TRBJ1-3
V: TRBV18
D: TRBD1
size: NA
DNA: TGTGCCAGCTCACCACGTACAGGGGGCTCTGGAAACACCATATATTTT
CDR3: CASSPRTGGSGNTIYF

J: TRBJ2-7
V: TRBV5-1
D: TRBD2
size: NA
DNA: TGCGCCAGCAGCTCCGACTTAGCGGGAGGGGTCAACGAGCAGTACTTC
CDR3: CASSSDLAGGVNEQYF

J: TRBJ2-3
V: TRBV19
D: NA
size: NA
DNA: TGTGCCAGTAGTATTGAAGCAACTAGCACAGATACGCAGTATTTT
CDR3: CASSIEATSTDTQYF

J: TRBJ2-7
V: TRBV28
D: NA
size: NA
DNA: TGTGCCAGCAGTTTAGGAGGGGTATCCTACGAGCAGTACTTC
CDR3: CASSLGGVSYEQYF

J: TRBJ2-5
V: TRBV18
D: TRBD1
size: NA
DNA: TGTGCCAGCTCACCAGGGGCAGGGGGAGAGACCCAGTACTTC
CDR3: CASSPGAGGETQYF

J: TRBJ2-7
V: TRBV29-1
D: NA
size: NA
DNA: TGCAGCGCCGGACAGAGCTCCTACGAGCAGTACTTC
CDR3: CSAGQSSYEQYF

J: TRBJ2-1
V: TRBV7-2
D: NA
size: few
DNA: TGTGCCAGCAGCCCTCAAGCGGTCCGCTCCTACAATGAGCAGTTCTTC
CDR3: CASSPQAVRSYNEQFF

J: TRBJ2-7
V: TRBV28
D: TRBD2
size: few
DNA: TGTGCCAGCACGGGAGGCTACGAGCAGTACTTC
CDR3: CASTGGYEQYF

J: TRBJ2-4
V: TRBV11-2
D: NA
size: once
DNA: TGTGCCAGCAGCTTAGGGGGACTTGCGAATTCCGCCAAAAACATTCAGTACTTC
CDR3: CASSLGGLANSAKNIQYF

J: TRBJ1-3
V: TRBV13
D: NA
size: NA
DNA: TGTGCCAGCAGCCCCAGGGTGGATAGAAACACCATATATTTT
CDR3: CASSPRVDRNTIYF

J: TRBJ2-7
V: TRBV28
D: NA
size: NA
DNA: TGTGCCAGCACTCCTGGGCGGGGACGTTCCTACGAGCAGTACTTC
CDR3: CASTPGRGRSYEQYF

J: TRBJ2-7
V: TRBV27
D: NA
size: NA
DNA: TGTGCCAGCAGTTTAAGCCCGGTTGAGAGCTACGAGCAGTACTTC
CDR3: CASSLSPVESYEQYF

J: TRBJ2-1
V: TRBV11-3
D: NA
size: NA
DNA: TGTGCCAGCAGCCCAGGTGGGCGGACCTACAATGAGCAGTTCTTC
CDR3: CASSPGGRTYNEQFF

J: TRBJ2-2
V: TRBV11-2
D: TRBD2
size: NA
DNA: TGTGCCAGCAGCTTCCGGACTAGCGGGAGGGCCAACACCGGGGAGCTGTTTTTT
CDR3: CASSFRTSGRANTGELFF

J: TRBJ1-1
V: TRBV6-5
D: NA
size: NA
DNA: TGTGCCAGCAGTTATTCTGGAGCTACGAACACTGAAGCTTTCTTT
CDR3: CASSYSGATNTEAFF

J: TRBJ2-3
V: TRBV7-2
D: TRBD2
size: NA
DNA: TGTGCCAGCAGCTTATACATAGCGGGAGATATAGATACGCAGTATTTT
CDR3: CASSLYIAGDIDTQYF